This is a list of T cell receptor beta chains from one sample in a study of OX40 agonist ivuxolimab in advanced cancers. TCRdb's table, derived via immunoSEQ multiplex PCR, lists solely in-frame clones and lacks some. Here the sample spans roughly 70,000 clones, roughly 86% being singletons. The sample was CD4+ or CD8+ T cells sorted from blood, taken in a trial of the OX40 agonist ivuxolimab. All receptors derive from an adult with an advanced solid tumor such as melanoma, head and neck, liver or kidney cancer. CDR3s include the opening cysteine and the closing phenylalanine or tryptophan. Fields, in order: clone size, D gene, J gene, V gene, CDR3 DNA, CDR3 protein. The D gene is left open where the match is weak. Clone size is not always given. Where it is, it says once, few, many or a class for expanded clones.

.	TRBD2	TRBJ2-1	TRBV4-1	TGCGCCAGCAGCCAGGAACGGACTAGCGGTTACAATGAGCAGTTCTTC	CASSQERTSGYNEQFF
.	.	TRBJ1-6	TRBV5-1	TGCGCCAGCAGCTTGCTGGGGGCGCCGAATTCACCCCTCCACTTT	CASSLLGAPNSPLHF
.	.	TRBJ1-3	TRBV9	TGTGCCAGCAGCGGCGGTTGGTTCTCTGGAAACACCATATATTTT	CASSGGWFSGNTIYF
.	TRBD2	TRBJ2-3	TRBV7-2	TGTGCCAGCAGCTTAAGCGGGACGGGAACAGATACGCAGTATTTT	CASSLSGTGTDTQYF
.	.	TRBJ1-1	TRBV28	TGTGCCAGCAGTTTATCCCCACAGGGACTGAACACTGAAGCTTTCTTT	CASSLSPQGLNTEAFF
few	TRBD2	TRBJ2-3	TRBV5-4	TGTGCCAGCAGCTTGGCCGGGAGGGGGAGCCCAGATACGCAGTATTTT	CASSLAGRGSPDTQYF
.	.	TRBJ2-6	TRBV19	TGTGCCAGTAGTATACTGCAGGGGTCCGGGGCCAACGTCCTGACTTTC	CASSILQGSGANVLTF
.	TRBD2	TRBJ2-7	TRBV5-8	TGTGCCAGCAGCAGGGAGAGCGGGGACGGGCAGTACTTC	CASSRESGDGQYF
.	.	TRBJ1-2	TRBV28	TGTGCCAGCAGCCTACTTGGGACGGACTATGGCTACACCTTC	CASSLLGTDYGYTF
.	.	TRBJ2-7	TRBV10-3	TGTGCCACCAAAAGGGACCTAGCCTACGAGCAGTACTTC	CATKRDLAYEQYF
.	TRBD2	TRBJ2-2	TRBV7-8	TGTGCCAGCAGCGCCCGACTAGCGGGTGGGGGCACCGGGGAGCTGTTTTTT	CASSARLAGGGTGELFF
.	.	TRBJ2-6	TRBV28	TGTGCCAGCAGTCCCCTAGGGGCCGGGGCCAACGTCCTGACTTTC	CASSPLGAGANVLTF
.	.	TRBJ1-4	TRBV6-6	TGTGCCAGCATGACAACCGGGGTTCGCAATGAAAAACTGTTTTTT	CASMTTGVRNEKLFF
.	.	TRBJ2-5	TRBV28	TGTGCCAGCAGTTTGACTTCGGGGACCCAGTACTTC	CASSLTSGTQYF
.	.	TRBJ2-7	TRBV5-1	TGCGCCAGCAGCTTGGCGCCCAGTGGGGTTTTCAACGAGCAGTACTTC	CASSLAPSGVFNEQYF
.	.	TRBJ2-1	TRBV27	TGTGCCAGCAAAAAACTCGGGGCAAACAATGAGCAGTTCTTC	CASKKLGANNEQFF
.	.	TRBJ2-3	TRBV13	TGTGCCAGCAGCTTAGATTTGGGGCGGGATACGCAGTATTTT	CASSLDLGRDTQYF
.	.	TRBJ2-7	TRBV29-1	TGCAGCGTTGTGCGTTCGGGGCAGGGATTCTCCTACGAGCAGTACTTC	CSVVRSGQGFSYEQYF
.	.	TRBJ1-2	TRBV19	TGTGCCAGTAGTCCTAAGGACGGCTATGGCTACACCTTC	CASSPKDGYGYTF
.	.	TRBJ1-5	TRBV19	TGTGCCAGTAACCGGGCACCGGATCGTCATAGCAATCAGCCCCAGCATTTT	CASNRAPDRHSNQPQHF
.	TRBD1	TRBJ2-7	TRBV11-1	TGTGCCAGCAGCTTAGAGGTGCGGCAGGGGGTGTACTTC	CASSLEVRQGVYF
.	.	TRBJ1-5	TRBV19	TGTGCCAGTAGTTCCGCGTTTCAGCCCCAGCATTTT	CASSSAFQPQHF
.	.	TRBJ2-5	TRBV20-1	TGCAGTGCTAGAGGGCCGGATTATCAGTACTTC	CSARGPDYQYF
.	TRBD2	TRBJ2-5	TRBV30	TGTGCCTGGAGGATGGGACTAGCGGGAGGAGAGACCCAGTACTTC	CAWRMGLAGGETQYF
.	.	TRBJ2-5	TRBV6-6	TGTGCCAGCTTGGGACTGACCCAGTACTTC	CASLGLTQYF
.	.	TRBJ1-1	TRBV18	TGTGCCAGCTCACCTAGCGAGGGAGGGACCGGCCTAGAGAACACTGAAGCTTTCTTT	CASSPSEGGTGLENTEAFF
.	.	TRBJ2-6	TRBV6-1	TGTGCCAGCAGTGAAGTTTTTGGGGCCAACGTCCTGACTTTC	CASSEVFGANVLTF
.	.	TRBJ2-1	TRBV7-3	TGTGCCAGCAGCTTAAAGGAGAAAATCTGCCCCTACAATGAGCAGTTCTTC	CASSLKEKICPYNEQFF
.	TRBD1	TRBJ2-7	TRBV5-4	TGTGCCAGCAGCTTGGAACAGGGGGCGTACTACGAGCAGTACTTC	CASSLEQGAYYEQYF
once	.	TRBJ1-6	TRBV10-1	TGCGCCAGCAATTGGAGTTCCTATAATTCACCCCTCCACTTT	CASNWSSYNSPLHF
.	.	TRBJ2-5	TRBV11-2	TGTGCCAGCAGCTTAGGACCGACTATCTCGCAGACCCAGTACTTC	CASSLGPTISQTQYF
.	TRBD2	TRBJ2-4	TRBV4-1	TGCGCCAGCAGCCAGAGACAGGGACTAGCGGAAAACATTCAGTACTTC	CASSQRQGLAENIQYF
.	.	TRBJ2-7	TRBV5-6	TGTGCCAGCAGCTTTATGGACAGACCAATTTACGAGCAGTACTTC	CASSFMDRPIYEQYF
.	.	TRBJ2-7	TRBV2	TGTGCCAGCAGTTGGGCCAGGGACCCTGGCTTC	CASSWARDPGF
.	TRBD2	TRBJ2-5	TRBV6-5	TGTGCCAGCAGTTACCGCGGGGGGCAAGAGACCCAGTACTTC	CASSYRGGQETQYF
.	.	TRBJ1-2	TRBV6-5	TGTGCCAGCAGTCCCCGAGGGACTTATGGCTACACCTTC	CASSPRGTYGYTF
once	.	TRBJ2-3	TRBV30	TGTGCCTGGAGTGTAAGGGGTGCAGATACGCAGTATTTT	CAWSVRGADTQYF
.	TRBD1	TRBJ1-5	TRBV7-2	TGTGCCAGCAGCCCCCAGGGGGGGGTTGGTCAGCCCCAGCATTTT	CASSPQGGVGQPQHF
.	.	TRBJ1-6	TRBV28	TGTGCCAGCAGTCCCACAGGGTTGGGGAATTCACCCCTCCACTTT	CASSPTGLGNSPLHF
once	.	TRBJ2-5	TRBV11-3	TGTGCCAGCAGCTTACGGGACCAAGAGACCCAGTACTTC	CASSLRDQETQYF
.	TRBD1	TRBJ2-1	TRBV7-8	TGTGCCAGCAGCTTAGACAGGGGGCGCCACAATGAGCAGTTCTTC	CASSLDRGRHNEQFF
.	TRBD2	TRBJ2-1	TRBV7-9	TGTGCCAGCAGCTCCGCTAGCGGGAGGTACAATGAGCAGTTCTTC	CASSSASGRYNEQFF
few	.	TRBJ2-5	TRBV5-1	TGCGCCAGCAGCTTGTGGGGCCAGTCCCAAGAGACCCAGTACTTC	CASSLWGQSQETQYF
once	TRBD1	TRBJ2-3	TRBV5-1	TGCGCCAGCAGCCCCGGAGACAGGGACGTAGATACGCAGTATTTT	CASSPGDRDVDTQYF
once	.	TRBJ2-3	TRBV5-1	TGCGCCAGCAGCTTGGGACAGCCACAGGGAGATACGCAGTATTTT	CASSLGQPQGDTQYF
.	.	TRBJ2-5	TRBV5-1	TGCGCCAGCAGCTTGGGGGCGGACCCAGAGACCCAGTACTTC	CASSLGADPETQYF
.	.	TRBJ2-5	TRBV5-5	TGTGCCAGCAGCTTGAGCACAGACCAAGAGACCCAGTACTTC	CASSLSTDQETQYF
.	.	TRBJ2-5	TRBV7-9	TGTGCCAGCAGCTTACGGGAGAGGGAGACCCAGTACTTC	CASSLRERETQYF
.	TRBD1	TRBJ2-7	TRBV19	TGTGCCAGTAATCCAGGGGGCGGACCCTACGAGCAGTACTTC	CASNPGGGPYEQYF